The rows below give T cell receptor beta chains drawn from one sample of a study of multiple sclerosis patients with progressive multifocal leukoencephalopathy. Clones were read by immunoSEQ multiplex PCR, and TCRdb kept only the in-frame ones, dropping some. Of under 30,000 clones in the sample, approximately 90% were seen once. This specimen consisted of PBMCs, obtained from a patient treated with natalizumab. These TCRs come from a man aged 25 to 45 with multiple sclerosis. CDR3s include the opening cysteine and the closing phenylalanine or tryptophan. Fields, in order: D gene, J gene, V gene, clone size, CDR3 DNA, CDR3 protein. A D gene is named only where the DNA matches it firmly. Clone sizes are given selectively: once, few, many, or a class where the clone is expanded.

>-|TRBJ2-7|TRBV4-1|-
TGCGCCAGCAGCACGACCACAGGGCGGACCTCCTACGAGCAGTACTTC
CASSTTTGRTSYEQYF
>-|TRBJ2-3|TRBV7-8|once
TGTGCCAGCAGTCCCCGAGCATCTGGGCTTGCAGATACGCAGTATTTT
CASSPRASGLADTQYF
>TRBD1|TRBJ2-2|TRBV11-2|-
TGTGCCAGCAGCCGAGACAGGGCCTCCCTGTTTTTT
CASSRDRASLFF
>-|TRBJ2-4|TRBV19|-
TGTGCCAGTAGTATAGATCTAGAGGGGGGGAGCAAAAACATTCAGTACTTC
CASSIDLEGGSKNIQYF
>TRBD1|TRBJ2-3|TRBV13|-
TGTGCCAGCAGCTTAGTGCGGACAGGGGGCGCAGATACGCAGTATTTT
CASSLVRTGGADTQYF
>-|TRBJ2-1|TRBV4-2|-
TGTGCCAGCAGCCTCTTCAATGAGCAGTTCTTC
CASSLFNEQFF
>-|TRBJ2-5|TRBV5-8|-
TGTGCCAGCAGGCGGGAGACCCAGTACTTC
CASRRETQYF
>-|TRBJ2-2|TRBV4-3|once
TGCGCCAGCAGCCCCTGGGGGTCCGGGAACACCGGGGAGCTGTTTTTT
CASSPWGSGNTGELFF
>-|TRBJ1-5|TRBV2|-
TGTGCCAGCAGTGAATGGCCAATCTATAGCAATCAGCCCCAGCATTTT
CASSEWPIYSNQPQHF
>TRBD1|TRBJ1-1|TRBV5-1|-
TGCGCCAGCAGCGTAGTACAGGGGGCGAACACTGAAGCTTTCTTT
CASSVVQGANTEAFF
>-|TRBJ2-5|TRBV5-1|-
TGCGCCAGCCGCGGGGGCAGGGACCAAGAGACCCAGTACTTC
CASRGGRDQETQYF
>TRBD2|TRBJ2-1|TRBV19|-
TGTGCCAGTAGACCCACCGGGACTAGGACCCTGAGCTCCTACAATGAGCAGTTCTTC
CASRPTGTRTLSSYNEQFF
>-|TRBJ1-5|TRBV29-1|-
TGCAGCGTTGCAGGGAGGAGCAATCAGCCCCAGCATTTT
CSVAGRSNQPQHF
>-|TRBJ2-1|TRBV5-1|-
TGCGCCAGCAGCTTCACAACCAGAGTATTGGGGAACTACAATGAGCAGTTCTTC
CASSFTTRVLGNYNEQFF
>TRBD2|TRBJ2-1|TRBV7-7|-
TGTGCTAGCAGCTTACTAGCGGGAGGGCCCCACCTCTACAATGAGCAGTTCTTC
CASSLLAGGPHLYNEQFF
>TRBD1|TRBJ1-2|TRBV19|-
TGTGCCAGTAGTATTAACAGGGGAATCTATGGCTACACCTTC
CASSINRGIYGYTF